This T cell receptor beta chain is from a study of blood T cell repertoires in COVID-19. Study information: Spain, Italy and the United States supplied samples that represented acute and convalescent COVID-19.

Self-reported history from a screening survey and questionnaire set each donor's cohort. Donors in Cohort 3 who had recovered were those with two negative PCRs, healthcare professional clearance, or resolution of their symptoms. The CDR3 totals 14 residues. The V end was cut by 3 bases, the J end by 4 bases, with 13 bases between. Germline CDR1 and CDR2: GTSNPN and SVGIG (reference sequence). As processed by the authors: Amplification from reference gene primers served as the basis for estimated nucleated cell counts. The repertoire was sequenced with immunoSEQ multiplex PCR; TCRdb's copy has only in-frame clones and lacks some. That table is the source of V, J and clone size, and D and trimming were worked out from the DNA. The table shows about 370,000 clones, with roughly nine tenths occurring only once.

Sequencing input: PBMCs or T cells enriched from blood (not recorded which). The sequence came from a man younger than 35 who had recovered from COVID-19. This chain joins TRBV30 and TRBJ1-3; tentatively, D is TRBD1 (6 bases). The CDR3 loop is CAWSLRGPGNTIYF. Written as DNA, the CDR3 is TGTGCCTGGAGCCTCAGGGGCCCAGGAAACACCATATATTTT.